This T cell receptor beta chain was sequenced in a study of blood T cell repertoires in COVID-19. Study details: Samples taken during acute and convalescent COVID-19 were collected in the United States, Italy and Spain. Sample material is recorded as cDNA or gDNA derived from T cells, B-cell-depleted T cells, or PBMCs.

There are 16 residues in the CDR3. V was trimmed by 2 bases and J by 7 bases, leaving 21 bases between them. The V gene's germline CDR1 is KGHSH and CDR2 LQKENI. This clone was seen only once. In the source study's methods: Cell counts per sample came from amplifying reference gene primers. Sequenced by immunoSEQ multiplex PCR; TCRdb stores in-frame clones only, minus some. V, J and clone size reflect that table, while D and trimming were determined from the DNA. The sample records approximately 250,000 clones, 84% being singletons. This TCR was recovered from a human donor in a cohort sampled during active COVID-19. V gene TRBV18 combines with J gene TRBJ2-7; D is possibly TRBD1 (5 bases). Specimen: peripheral blood. CDR3 loop: CASSPNQGAPSGEQYF. The CDR3 region has the DNA TGTGCCAGCTCACCAAACCAAGGGGCTCCTTCCGGGGAGCAGTACTTC.